Presented here are 30 T cell receptor beta chains from one specimen sequenced in a study of shared clonotypes between healthy human individuals. Clones were read by immunoSEQ multiplex PCR, and TCRdb kept only the in-frame ones, dropping some. The sample has around 2.1 million clones, about 93% seen once. Naive CD8 isolation took CD45RO-negative cells positively selected for CCR7 and excluded terminally differentiated effector memory CD45RA+ cells. The specimen sequenced was naive CD8+ T cells from PBMCs. Receptors originate from a man between 18 and 35 years old in good health. Some clones in this sample may be carry-over from other donors' samples.

The chain recombines TRBV9 with TRBJ2-6; no reliable D call. The CDR3 has 15 residues. Trimming took 3 bases from V and 0 from J, leaving 7 bases between them. The germline V gene has CDR1 SGDLS and CDR2 YYNGEE. The CDR3 bases are TGTGCCAGCAGCGACACGGGCTCTGGGGCCAACGTCCTGACTTTC. It translates to CASSDTGSGANVLTF.

The CDR3 loop reads CASSLWLSSYNEQFF. The CDR3 nucleotides read TGTGCCAGCAGCTTATGGCTAAGCTCCTACAATGAGCAGTTCTTC. The chain joins TRBV11-2 to TRBJ2-1; D is unclear. Germline CDR1 SGHAT, CDR2 FQNNGV. The ends were cut back, 2 bases at V and 0 bases at J, with 8 bases in the middle. CDR3 length: 15 residues.

The V call is TRBV2, the J call TRBJ2-5, with 9 bases fitting TRBD2. The CDR3 spans 14 residues. CDR1 SNHLY and CDR2 FYNNEI come from the germline V gene. The J segment lost 3 bases and the V segment lost 5 bases, leaving 4 bases of the junction unmatched. The DNA of the CDR3 is TGTGCCAGCAGTTTTGTAGCGGGAGAAGAGACCCAGTACTTC. Protein product: CASSFVAGEETQYF.

This chain connects TRBV10-3 to TRBJ2-1; D is undetermined. The CDR3 is 13 amino acids. Between the trimmed V and J ends, which lost 4 bases and 4 bases, there was a span of 8 bases. Germline CDR1 is ENHRY and CDR2 is SYGVKD. The CDR3 region has the DNA TGTGCCATCAGTGCGGTAACGTACAATGAGCAGTTCTTC. Translated: CAISAVTYNEQFF.

This chain connects TRBV7-9 to TRBJ2-7, with D perhaps matching TRBD2 (6 bases). Between the trimmed V and J ends, which lost 6 bases and 5 bases, there was a span of 11 bases. Germline V gene sequence: CDR1 SEHNR, CDR2 FQNEAQ (reference sequence). This CDR3 contains 12 residues. CDR3 region: CASRGEDHEQYF. The CDR3, as DNA: TGTGCCAGCAGGGGGGAGGACCACGAGCAGTACTTC.

The chain couples TRBV5-3 to TRBJ2-5; D may correspond to TRBD1 or TRBD2 (6 bases each). TRBV5-3 carries the ORF label, with uncertain function. V was pared by 0 bases and J by 3 bases, with 12 bases between. The CDR3 totals 15 residues. The CDR3 loop is CARSLATGRKETQYF. In DNA form, the CDR3 reads TGTGCCAGAAGCTTGGCTACAGGGAGGAAAGAGACCCAGTACTTC.

The rearrangement uses TRBV9 and TRBJ2-3; D perhaps matches TRBD2 (5 bases). The CDR3 is made up of 18 amino acids. V was shortened by 0 bases and J by 1 base, with 18 bases between the two germline ends. Germline V CDR1 and CDR2: SGDLS, YYNGEE. In DNA form, the CDR3 reads TGTGCCAGCAGCGTAGGACGACGGCGGGCTGAGGGCACAGATACGCAGTATTTT. Translating it yields CASSVGRRRAEGTDTQYF.

This sequence joins TRBV7-9 and TRBJ2-2; 7 bases are a match to TRBD2. With 1 base clipped from V and 5 bases from J, the junction kept 7 bases outside the gene matches. CDR3 length equals 16 residues. CDR1 and CDR2 (germline): SEHNR, FQNEAQ (reference sequence). This CDR3 is CASSLEVFGGTGELFF. Here the CDR3 DNA reads TGTGCCAGCAGCTTAGAGGTTTTCGGGGGGACCGGGGAGCTGTTTTTT.

The chain links TRBV9 to TRBJ2-5; the match to TRBD2 covers 7 bases. Germline V gene data show CDR1 as SGDLS and CDR2 as YYNGEE. The CDR3 has 17 amino acids. The trim removed 5 bases at V and 1 base at J, leaving 14 bases unmatched. As DNA, the CDR3 is TGTGCCAGCAGTGGTGGAGGCTTGCGGGGGATCCAAGAGACCCAGTACTTC. Amino acids: CASSGGGLRGIQETQYF.

In this sample, this clone turned up a few times. The chain is built from TRBV28 and TRBJ1-1; D not certain. V was shortened by 4 bases and J by 3 bases, with 12 bases between the two germline ends. The V gene's germline CDR1 is MDHEN and CDR2 SYDVKM. This CDR3 contains 14 residues. This CDR3 is CASSWGVGDTEAFF. The DNA for the CDR3 is TGTGCCAGCAGTTGGGGAGTTGGGGACACTGAAGCTTTCTTT.

The chain carries TRBV28 and TRBJ2-7, with a possible D match to TRBD2 (5 bases). Germline V CDR1 and CDR2: MDHEN, SYDVKM. There are 14 residues in the CDR3. V was cut by 3 bases and J by 1 base, with 10 bases left in between. CDR3 in DNA: TGTGCCAGCAGTTTTCGGGATGGGTCCTACGAGCAGTACTTC. Translated: CASSFRDGSYEQYF.

As regards this clone: Other DNA sequences in this sample translate to the same CDR3. This chain joins TRBV7-9 and TRBJ2-2, with 7 bases fitting TRBD1. Germline loops: CDR1 SEHNR, CDR2 FQNEAQ (reference sequence). The CDR3 contains 15 residues. The J segment lost 1 base and the V segment lost 4 bases, leaving 3 bases of the junction unmatched. The CDR3 nucleotides read TGTGCCAGCAGCTCCGGACAGGAGAACACCGGGGAGCTGTTTTTT. Its protein is CASSSGQENTGELFF.

The table lists this clone with a few counts. This sample also contains other DNA sequences that code for the same CDR3. The chain employs TRBV7-6 and TRBJ2-7; no reliable D call. CDR3 length: 12 amino acids. The germline V and J ends were trimmed by 1 base and 1 base, with 2 bases remaining between them. The germline gives CDR1 SGHVS, CDR2 FNYEAQ. CDR3: CASSLGSYEQYF. The CDR3 region has the DNA TGTGCCAGCAGCTTAGGATCCTACGAGCAGTACTTC.

This chain connects TRBV7-6 to TRBJ1-1; D not resolved. Per germline, CDR1 SGHVS and CDR2 FNYEAQ. This CDR3 spans 15 amino acids. V gave up 5 bases and J gave up 0 bases, with 13 bases separating them. The DNA of the CDR3 is TGTGCCAGCAGCCATACTCGGAGTATGAACACTGAAGCTTTCTTT. Encoded protein: CASSHTRSMNTEAFF.

The chain is built from TRBV19 and TRBJ1-5, with D hard to call. Germline V lookup: CDR1 LNHDA, CDR2 SQIVND (reference sequence). Trimming shortened V by 7 bases and J by 2 bases, and 30 bases separated the two germline ends. The CDR3 covers 20 residues. The DNA of the CDR3 is TGTGCCAGTACCCCTAGGGTTCCATATGGACGGTCGCGTGGCAATCAGCCCCAGCATTTT. This codes for CASTPRVPYGRSRGNQPQHF.

This sequence joins TRBV27 and TRBJ2-2, with 12 nucleotides matching TRBD2. Germline values: CDR1 MNHEY, CDR2 SMNVEV (reference sequence). CDR3 length: 18 residues. Unmatched junction bases numbered 9, after V lost 5 bases and J lost 2 bases. This CDR3 is CASSPLTTSGSNTGELFF. CDR3 DNA sequence: TGTGCCAGCAGTCCCCTCACGACTAGCGGGAGCAACACCGGGGAGCTGTTTTTT.

This sequence joins TRBV18 and TRBJ2-7, with D possibly matching TRBD1 (6 bases). V lost 3 bases, J lost 3 bases, and 12 bases lay in between. CDR1 and CDR2 from the germline V gene are KGHSH and LQKENI. The length of the CDR3 is 14 residues. This CDR3 is CASSPAQGFYEQYF. The CDR3, as DNA: TGTGCCAGCTCACCCGCACAGGGATTCTACGAGCAGTACTTC. The variable domain in full, with the rest retrieved from reference TRBV18 and TRBJ2-7, is NAGVMQNPRHLVRRRGQEARLRCSPMKGHSHVYWYRQLPEEGLKFMVYLQKENIIDESGMPKERFSAEFPKEGPSILRIQQVVRGDSAAYFCASSPAQGFYEQYFGPGTRLTVT.

The rearrangement joins TRBV6-5 to TRBJ1-2; 9 nucleotides align to TRBD1. This CDR3 contains 16 residues. Germline V gene data show CDR1 as MNHEY and CDR2 as SVGAGI. V shed 0 bases, J shed 3 bases, and the junction held 5 bases outside the gene matches. The CDR3 loop reads CASSYSRTGADYGYTF. CDR3 nucleotides: TGTGCCAGCAGTTACTCGAGGACAGGGGCGGACTATGGCTACACCTTC.

This clone showed up just once. The rearrangement uses TRBV5-6 and TRBJ2-1, with a tentative D call TRBD2 (5 bases). V lost 1 base and J lost 0, with 8 bases in between. Germline CDR1 reads SGHDT; CDR2 reads YYEEEE. The CDR3 is 15 amino acids. The CDR3 DNA follows: TGTGCCAGCAGCTTGCCTACTAGCTCCTACAATGAGCAGTTCTTC. Encoded protein: CASSLPTSSYNEQFF.

In nucleotides, the CDR3 is TGTGCCTGGAGTGGCCTTGGCGGGGGTGAGCAGTTCTTC. This encodes CAWSGLGGGEQFF. This rearrangement joins TRBV30 to TRBJ2-1; 7 bases are shared with TRBD2. CDR1 is GTSNPN and CDR2 is SVGIG in the germline V gene (reference sequence). The length of the CDR3 is 13 residues. V shed 1 base, J shed 9 bases, and the junction held 6 bases outside the gene matches.

The chain employs TRBV28 and TRBJ1-6; D call uncertain. V was cut by 1 base and J by 0 bases, with 7 bases left in between. From germline, CDR1 is MDHEN and CDR2 SYDVKM. The CDR3 runs 16 residues. CDR3: CASSLSPSSYNSPLHF. As DNA, the CDR3 is TGTGCCAGCAGTTTATCCCCGAGCTCCTATAATTCACCCCTCCACTTT. The entire variable domain, with the rest obtained from reference TRBV28 and TRBJ1-6, is as follows: DVKVTQSSRYLVKRTGEKVFLECVQDMDHENMFWYRQDPGLGLRLIYFSYDVKMKEKGDIPEGYSVSREKKERFSLILESASTNQTSMYLCASSLSPSSYNSPLHFGNGTRLTVT.

This chain connects TRBV7-2 to TRBJ2-1, with D possibly TRBD2 on 5 matching bases. The CDR3 is 15 residues long. Germline CDR1 SGHTA, CDR2 FQGNSA. Trimming left V 2 bases short and J 2 bases short, with 10 bases between. The CDR3 coding sequence is TGTGCCAGCAGCTTACTAGCTTCCACCTACAATGAGCAGTTCTTC. This codes for CASSLLASTYNEQFF.

The J gene is TRBJ2-5, the V gene TRBV7-6, with 10 positions matching TRBD1. The CDR3 has 16 residues. The germline gives CDR1 SGHVS, CDR2 FNYEAQ. V dropped 5 bases and J dropped 5; count of bases not matched to a gene: 11. The chain's CDR3 is CASSSRQGAPVETQYF. CDR3 DNA: TGTGCCAGCAGCAGCAGACAGGGGGCGCCGGTTGAGACCCAGTACTTC.

The chain employs TRBV4-2 and TRBJ2-2; the match to TRBD2 covers 10 bases. This CDR3 has 20 residues. V dropped 1 base and J dropped 3; count of bases not matched to a gene: 14. Germline loops: CDR1 LGHNA, CDR2 YNFKEQ. CDR3 amino acids: CASSQVGGRAGGVDTGELFF. The CDR3 DNA reads TGTGCCAGCAGCCAAGTTGGGGGGAGAGCGGGAGGGGTCGACACCGGGGAGCTGTTTTTT.

This clone came up once. In nucleotides, the CDR3 is TGTGCCAGCAGCCCTCGACTAGGATCGGGTCTAAGGGAGCAGTACTTC. Translation gives CASSPRLGSGLREQYF. This chain uses TRBV11-2 with TRBJ2-7, with a tentative D call TRBD2 (6 bases). The V gene lost 5 bases and the J gene lost 7 bases, with 24 bases spanning the gap. The germline CDR1 and CDR2 sequences are SGHAT and FQNNGV. This CDR3 region has 16 residues.

The V gene is TRBV5-1, the J gene TRBJ1-1; D not certain. The germline gives CDR1 SGHRS, CDR2 YFSETQ. The CDR3 has 14 amino acids. V lost 2 bases, J lost 1 base, and 9 bases lay in between. CDR3 sequence: CASSLLHENTEAFF. The CDR3 DNA follows: TGCGCCAGCAGCTTACTTCACGAGAACACTGAAGCTTTCTTT.

This sequence joins TRBV4-1 and TRBJ2-3; unclear D gene. This CDR3 comprises 17 residues. Trimming cost V 4 bases and J 2 bases, with 19 bases left between them. In germline, CDR1 is MGHRA, CDR2 YSYEKL. The CDR3 DNA sequence: TGCGCCAGCAGCCCAAGAGCCTCGCGGTCCTCCACAGATACGCAGTATTTT. It specifies CASSPRASRSSTDTQYF.

The chain is built from TRBV21-1 and TRBJ1-3; the table calls TRBD1, which could not be checked here. TRBV21-1 is a recognized pseudogene. This CDR3 has 18 residues. DNA for the CDR3: TGTGCCAGCCCCAGGGACAGATTGTCCGCTTGGACTGGAAACACCATATATTTT. Translating gives CASPRDRLSAWTGNTIYF.

The genes are TRBV7-8 and TRBJ2-7; D is unclear. CDR3 length: 16 residues. In germline, CDR1 is SGHVS, CDR2 FQNEAQ. V lost 6 bases and J 1 base, leaving 19 bases between the germline ends. As DNA, the CDR3 is TGTGCCAGCAGTCCCGAACTGGGTCGGATTTCCTACGAGCAGTACTTC. Translated: CASSPELGRISYEQYF.

This sequence joins TRBV9 and TRBJ1-1; no clear D gene. Germline lookup yields CDR1 SGDLS and CDR2 YYNGEE. Trimming took 2 bases from V and 4 from J, leaving 9 bases between them. The CDR3 sequence is 13 residues long. The CDR3 here is CASSVAISTEAFF. DNA for the CDR3: TGTGCCAGCAGCGTTGCGATAAGCACTGAAGCTTTCTTT.